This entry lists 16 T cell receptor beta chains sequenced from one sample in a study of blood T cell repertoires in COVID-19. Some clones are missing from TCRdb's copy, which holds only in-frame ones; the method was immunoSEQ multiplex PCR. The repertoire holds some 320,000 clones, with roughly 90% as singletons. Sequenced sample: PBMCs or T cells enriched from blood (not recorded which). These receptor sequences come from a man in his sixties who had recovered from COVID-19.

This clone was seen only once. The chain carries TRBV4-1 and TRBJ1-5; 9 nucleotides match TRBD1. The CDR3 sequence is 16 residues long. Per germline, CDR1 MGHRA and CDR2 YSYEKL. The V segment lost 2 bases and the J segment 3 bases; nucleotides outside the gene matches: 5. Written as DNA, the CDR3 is TGCGCCAGCAGCCAAACGGCACAGGGGGCCAATCAGCCCCAGCATTTT. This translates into CASSQTAQGANQPQHF.

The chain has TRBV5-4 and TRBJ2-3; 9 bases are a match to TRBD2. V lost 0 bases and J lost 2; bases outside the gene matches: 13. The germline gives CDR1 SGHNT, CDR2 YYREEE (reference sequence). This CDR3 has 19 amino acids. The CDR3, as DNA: TGTGCCAGCAGCTTGGGATACGGGTTGGCGGGAGGGGTCACAGATACGCAGTATTTT. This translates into CASSLGYGLAGGVTDTQYF.

In nucleotides, the CDR3 is TGCAGTGCCCTGGGGGGGAGTGAAGCTTTCTTT. Amino acid sequence: CSALGGSEAFF. The gene calls are TRBV20-1 and TRBJ1-1; weak D call: TRBD1 (5 bases). Germline V gene sequence: CDR1 DFQATT, CDR2 SNEGSKA (reference sequence). V shed 6 bases and J shed 7 bases, with 12 bases lying between them. The CDR3 consists of 11 residues.

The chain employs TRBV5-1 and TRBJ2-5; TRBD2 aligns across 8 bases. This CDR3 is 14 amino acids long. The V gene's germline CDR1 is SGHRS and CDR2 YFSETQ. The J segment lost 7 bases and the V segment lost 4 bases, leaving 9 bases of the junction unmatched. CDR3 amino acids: CASSGTSGSATQYF. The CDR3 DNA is TGCGCCAGCAGCGGAACTAGCGGCTCAGCGACCCAGTACTTC. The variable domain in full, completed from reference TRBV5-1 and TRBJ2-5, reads KAGVTQTPRYLIKTRGQQVTLSCSPISGHRSVSWYQQTPGQGLQFLFEYFSETQRNKGNFPGRFSGRQFSNSRSEMNVSTLELGDSALYLCASSGTSGSATQYFGPGTRLLVL.

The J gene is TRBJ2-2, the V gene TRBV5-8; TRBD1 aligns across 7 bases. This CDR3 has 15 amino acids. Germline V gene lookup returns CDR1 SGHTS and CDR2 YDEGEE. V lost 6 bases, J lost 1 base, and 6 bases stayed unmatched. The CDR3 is CASILTGENTGELFF. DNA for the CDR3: TGTGCCAGCATACTTACAGGGGAGAACACCGGGGAGCTGTTTTTT.

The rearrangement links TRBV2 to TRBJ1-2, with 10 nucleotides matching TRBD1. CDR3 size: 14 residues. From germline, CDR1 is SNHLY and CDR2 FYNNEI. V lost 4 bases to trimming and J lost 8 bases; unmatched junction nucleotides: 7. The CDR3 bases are TGTGCCAGCAGTGCGGTAGTGACAGGGGGCGGCTACACCTTC. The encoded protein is CASSAVVTGGGYTF.

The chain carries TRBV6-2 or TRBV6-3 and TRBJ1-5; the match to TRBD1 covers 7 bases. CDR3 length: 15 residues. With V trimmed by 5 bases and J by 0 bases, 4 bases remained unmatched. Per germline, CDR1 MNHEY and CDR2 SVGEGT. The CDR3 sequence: CASSGRTGSNQPQHF. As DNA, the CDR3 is TGTGCCAGCAGTGGCAGGACAGGTAGCAATCAGCCCCAGCATTTT.

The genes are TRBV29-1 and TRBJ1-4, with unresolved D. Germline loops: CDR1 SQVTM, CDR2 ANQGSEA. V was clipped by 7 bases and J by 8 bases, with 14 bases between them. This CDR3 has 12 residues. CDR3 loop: CSAGWRGEKLFF. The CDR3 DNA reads TGCAGCGCTGGGTGGAGAGGAGAAAAACTGTTTTTT. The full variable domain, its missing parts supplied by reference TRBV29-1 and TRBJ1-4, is SAVISQKPSRDICQRGTSLTIQCQVDSQVTMMFWYRQQPGQSLTLIATANQGSEATYESGFVIDKFPISRPNLTFSTLTVSNMSPEDSSIYLCSAGWRGEKLFFGSGTQLSVL.

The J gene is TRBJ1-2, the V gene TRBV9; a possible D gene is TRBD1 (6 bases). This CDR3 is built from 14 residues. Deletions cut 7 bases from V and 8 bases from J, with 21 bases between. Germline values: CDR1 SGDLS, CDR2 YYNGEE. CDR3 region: CASGLGASLSGYTF. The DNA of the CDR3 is TGTGCCAGCGGTCTGGGGGCCTCCCTTTCGGGCTACACCTTC.

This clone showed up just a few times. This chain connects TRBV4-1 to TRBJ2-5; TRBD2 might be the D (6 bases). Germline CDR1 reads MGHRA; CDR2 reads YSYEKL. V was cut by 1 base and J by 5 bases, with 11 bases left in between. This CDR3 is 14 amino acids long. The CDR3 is CASSQVTSGETQYF. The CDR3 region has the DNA TGCGCCAGCAGCCAAGTTACCAGCGGGGAGACCCAGTACTTC.

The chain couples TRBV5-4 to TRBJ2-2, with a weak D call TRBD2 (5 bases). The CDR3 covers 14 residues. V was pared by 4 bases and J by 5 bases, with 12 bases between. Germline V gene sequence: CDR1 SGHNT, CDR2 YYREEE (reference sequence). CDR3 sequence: CASSTWENTGELFF. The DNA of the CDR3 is TGTGCCAGCAGCACCTGGGAGAATACCGGGGAGCTGTTTTTT.

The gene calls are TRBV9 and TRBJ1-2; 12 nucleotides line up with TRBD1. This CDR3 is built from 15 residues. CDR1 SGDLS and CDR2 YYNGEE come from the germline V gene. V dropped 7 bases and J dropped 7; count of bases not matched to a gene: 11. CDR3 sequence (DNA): TGTGCCAGCTCCGGGACAGGGGGCGTCGATCGTGGCTACACCTTC. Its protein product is CASSGTGGVDRGYTF.

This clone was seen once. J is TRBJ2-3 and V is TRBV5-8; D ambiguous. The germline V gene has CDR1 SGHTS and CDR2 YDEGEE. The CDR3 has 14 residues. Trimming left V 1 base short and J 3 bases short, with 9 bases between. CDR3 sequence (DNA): TGTGCCAGCAGCTTGCCCGACGGGACAGATACGCAGTATTTT. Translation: CASSLPDGTDTQYF.

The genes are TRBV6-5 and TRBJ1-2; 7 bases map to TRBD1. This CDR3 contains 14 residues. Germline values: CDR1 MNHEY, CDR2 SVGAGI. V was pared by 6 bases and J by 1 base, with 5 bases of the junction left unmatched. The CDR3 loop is CASSQQGNNYGYTF. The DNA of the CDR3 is TGTGCCAGCAGCCAACAGGGGAATAACTATGGCTACACCTTC.

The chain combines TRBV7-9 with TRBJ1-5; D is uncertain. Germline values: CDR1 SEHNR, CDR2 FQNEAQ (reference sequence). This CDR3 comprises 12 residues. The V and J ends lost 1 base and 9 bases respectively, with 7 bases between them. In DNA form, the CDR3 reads TGTGCCAGCAGCTTAGGTGTCGGGCCCCAGCATTTT. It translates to CASSLGVGPQHF.

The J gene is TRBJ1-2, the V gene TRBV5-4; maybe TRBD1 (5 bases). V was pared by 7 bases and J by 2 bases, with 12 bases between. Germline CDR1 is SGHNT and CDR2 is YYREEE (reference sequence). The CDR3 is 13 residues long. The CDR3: CASLGPRNYGYTF. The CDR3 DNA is TGTGCCAGCCTGGGGCCCAGGAACTATGGCTACACCTTC.